This T cell receptor beta chain comes out of a study of identifying expanded T cells in peripheral blood (dated by TCRdb to the late 2010s). With respect to the entire study: Technical replicates were generated by sequencing separate aliquots of the same genomic DNA pool, with four replicates compared pairwise. Findings and caveats that apply to the study as a whole: Variance in clone template counts between two-week samples significantly increased with total template count across all healthy donors. Across all healthy-donor time intervals, the beta-binomial model significantly lowered both the number of clones called differentially abundant and the false-positive rate. The binomial model flagged 0.9 to 1.5 differentially abundant clones between technical replicates but 15 to 17 over around two weeks and 18 to 20 over about 4 weeks. The authors expected biological variance in healthy repertoires might increase further over much longer intervals such as months to years.

No immune events such as infections were documented for the healthy donors during the collection period. Time-dependent variance in a beta-binomial model of T-cell clone differential abundance was calibrated using healthy-donor blood repertoires as a training cohort. The training cohort comprised ten or so healthy donors, 3 female and 7 male. The donors were between roughly 29 and 65 years old, with an average age of roughly 40 years. Whole blood from each healthy donor was obtained from a commercial supplier and was collected at three time points approximately 13 days apart. For immunosequencing, genomic DNA was extracted from whole blood that had not been sorted. Trimming takes 4 bases from V and 2 bases from J, and the germline ends sit 21 bases apart. CDR1 and CDR2 were assigned from the germline V gene (reference sequence) as GTSNPN and SVGIG. The CDR3 runs 16 residues from the cysteine to the phenylalanine. The sequence is cut down to CDR3 DNA, 48 bases in frame from base 1.

This clone was seen just once. The antigen it recognizes is unknown. Nothing much larger sits one base from this clone, and base qualities are not available. The immunoSEQ Assay, which relies on bias-controlled multiplex PCR amplification of genomic DNA, was used to profile TCRbeta CDR3 regions. The original methods were these. The absolute abundance of each unique TCRbeta CDR3 region was quantified after sequences were collapsed and filtered. Differential abundance was assessed using a binomial (Fisher-equivalent) model and a beta-binomial model in which time-dependent variance fitted from healthy donors was added. Clones with fewer than 5 combined templates were excluded, and clones with Benjamini-Hochberg FDR below 0.01 were called differentially abundant. The form v = (b*log(k)+a)^2 was used to model beta-binomial variance as a function of total template count across the two samples. The table was pulled from immuneACCESS by TCRdb, which kept in-frame rearrangements only. Such tables lose some clones; where checked, under half of the loss comes from unresolved V genes, and the rest has no known cause. V and J calls and clone size are those listed in that table; D and trimming were worked out from the DNA. The sample records about 90,000 clones, about 88% of which are singletons. Less than 5% of the sample belongs to the ten largest clones.

The source material was blood. The receptor comes from a person aged 18 to 75 in good health. The chain links TRBV30 with TRBJ2-7; no confident D gene assignment can be made. The base sequence is TGTGCCTGGACCCCGGAGAGGTTGATGGAGACCTACGAGCAGTACTTC. Translated, it reads CAWTPERLMETYEQYF.